This TCR beta chain originates from a study of early T cells in non-severe SARS-CoV-2 infection. Study overall: The sequenced material was bulk RNA from unsorted whole blood, and its chains were unpaired.

Individual cDNA molecules each received unique molecular identifiers attached to them. TCRdb itself ran the 5' RACE reads through MiXCR, one entry per CDR3 protein. The profile covers approximately 76,000 distinct CDR3 sequences, with approximately 12% appearing a single time and roughly 1.3% taken by the ten largest. The CDR3 length is 12 residues. The germline CDR1 and CDR2 sequences are LNHDA and SQIVND (reference sequence). Between the trimmed V and J ends, which lost 10 bases and 7 bases, there was a span of 14 bases. As concerns this clonotype: Its target is unknown. This may come from a read error, since a much larger clone is one base off.

Findings and limits, study-wide: Comparison of clonotypes with VDJdb favored anti-spike CD8 responses while missing private and CD4 specificities.

The source of this sequence is an adult who was a healthcare worker with PCR-confirmed SARS-CoV-2 infection or an uninfected control (not recorded which). The genes are TRBV19 and TRBJ2-1; D unresolved. The specimen sequenced was whole blood. The CDR3 sequence: CATCSPMNEQFF. The CDR3 region has the DNA TGTGCCACATGTAGCCCGATGAATGAGCAGTTCTTC.